This T cell receptor beta chain was sequenced for a study of T cell repertoires in cytomegalovirus infection. Background on the study: Public TCR beta signatures were indicative of both CMV infection and a matching HLA type. Study findings and constraints: Dominating the ex vivo response were HLA-C-restricted CMV-specific TCR beta clonotypes. Accumulated public TCR beta family frequency recognized individuals carrying CMV together with the relevant HLA.

This clonotype was observed a few times. Its specificity is unknown. This CDR3 has 14 amino acids. Trimming took off 2 bases at V and 8 bases at J, with 13 bases between the two ends. Germline V gene lookup returns CDR1 MNHEY and CDR2 SVGEGT. From the reads, TCRdb called clonotypes with MiXCR, one entry per CDR3 protein. The table records hundreds of thousands of distinct CDR3 sequences, 24% of them present only once. V usage is TRBV6-2 or TRBV6-3 and J usage is TRBJ2-1; tentatively, D is TRBD2 (7 bases). The source is a human donor in good health (CMV status not recorded). Some clones in this sample may be carry-over from other donors' samples. The sample was CD8+ T cells from PBMCs. In DNA, the CDR3 is TGTGCCAGCAGTTACGTAGGGGGGGCATATGAGCAGTTCTTC. Encoded protein: CASSYVGGAYEQFF.